This record concerns one TCR beta chain sequence. This entry belongs to a study of blood T cell repertoires in COVID-19. Method: immunoSEQ multiplex PCR; TCRdb's copy keeps in-frame clones and lacks some. The table has about 100,000 clones, around 87% seen once. The origin of this receptor is a woman aged 30 to 39 with acute or convalescent COVID-19. Sequences were obtained from peripheral blood.

CDR3 DNA sequence: TGTGCCAGCAGTTTAGCCAGACTCTACGAGCAGTACTTC. Residues: CASSLARLYEQYF. The V and J genes are TRBV28 and TRBJ2-7; D remains unclear. CDR1 and CDR2 (germline): MDHEN, SYDVKM. The CDR3 has 13 amino acids. With 2 bases removed from V and 3 bases from J, the gap between germline ends came to 8 bases.